This T cell receptor (beta chain) was sequenced during a study of Ad26.COV2.S vaccination and SARS-CoV-2 variants (dated by TCRdb to about 2021). Concerning the study at large: Donors in the vaccine arm were drawn from COV1001, a multicentre, randomized, double-blind, placebo-controlled phase I-IIa trial testing Ad26.COV2.S in healthy adults. Trial participants were randomized into five groups of five, in which low-dose or high-dose Ad26.COV2.S was given once or twice, or placebo was given on both occasions. Ad26.COV2.S was administered intramuscularly at a dose of 5x10^10 or 1x10^11 viral particles, either as one shot or as two shots given 56 days apart. Blinding of investigators to trial group allocation was maintained during experiments and outcome assessment. A total of roughly 32 samples were included in the TCR-sequenced set, comprising 19 Ad26.COV2.S vaccine recipients, 5 placebo recipients and 8 SARS-CoV-2 convalescent individuals. Sequencing of the TCRbeta repertoire served to evaluate the specificity and breadth of SARS-CoV-2-reactive T cell receptors following Ad26.COV2.S vaccination. Study-level results and caveats: After vaccination, spike-specific CD8+ and CD4+ T cell responses were reported to show substantial breadth. Ad26.COV2.S recipients had higher spike-specific TCR breadth than placebo recipients (P = 0.0014). Vaccine and placebo recipients had comparable non-spike TCR breadth, which fits with the vaccine containing only spike. Comparing responses between vaccine doses or regimens was not something the study was powered to do. The authors noted that total T cell responses may have been underestimated by the TCR breadth and depth analyses.

TCRbeta CDR3 regions were sequenced with the immunoSEQ Assay. After extraction, genomic DNA underwent amplification by bias-controlled multiplex PCR, followed by high-throughput sequencing. Concerning the study's data processing: To quantify the absolute abundance of each unique TCRbeta CDR3 region, sequences were collapsed and filtered. Usable DNA was measured by amplifying reference genes present in all nucleated cells, and TCRbeta template counts were normalized to that usable DNA to estimate T cell fraction. Repertoire TCRs were annotated as SARS-CoV-2-specific when V gene, CDR3 amino acid sequence and J gene were exactly matched to a known reactive TCR set. The reference SARS-CoV-2 TCR set was derived from MIRA and filtered for enrichment in COVID-19-positive ImmuneCODE repertoires, a step that removed public or cross-reactive TCRs. Using the MIRA antigens, annotated TCRs were further analysed by specific ORF or by position within an ORF. Breadth was defined as annotated unique rearrangements over total unique productive rearrangements; depth was the summed frequency of those rearrangements. Group comparisons of TCR breadth used two-sided Wilcoxon rank-sum tests. Drawn from immuneACCESS, this table holds only the in-frame rearrangements with V and J called that TCRdb kept. Clones are partly lost; checked studies trace under half to an unresolved V gene and leave the rest unexplained. That table is the source of V, J and clone size, and D and trimming were worked out from the DNA. The sample yields roughly 420,000 clones; 70% to 90% were counted once. Of the sample, less than 4% is held by the ten largest clones.

The cysteine opens and the phenylalanine closes a CDR3 of 11 amino acids. The CDR3 DNA has 33 bases and is translated from base 1. Trimming takes 5 bases from V and 3 bases from J, and the germline ends sit 5 bases apart. CDR1 and CDR2 are drawn from the germline V gene: SGHAT, FQNNGV. Interpreted using the paper, the treatment or condition label stands for: around 19 received Ad26.COV2.S at low or high dose, single or two shots; about 5 received placebo; per-sample allocation not given. Repertoires of vaccine and placebo recipients were sequenced from samples taken on day 63 after the first injection. Cohort 1b enrolled some 25 adults aged 18-55 years at a single site in Boston, USA, between 29 July and 7 August 2020. Ad26.COV2.S was a replication-incompetent adenovirus type 26 vector that expressed a prefusion-stabilized SARS-CoV-2 spike protein derived from the original Wuhan strain. About this clone: Its target antigen remains unknown. Qualities for individual bases were not recorded, and no much larger clone is one base off.

The V and J segments used are TRBV11-2 and TRBJ2-7; a confident D gene designation cannot be given. The sequence derives from a person between 18 and 65 years old who received the Ad26.COV2.S COVID-19 vaccine or a placebo. The sequenced sample was peripheral blood, obtained in a trial of Ad26.COV2.S vaccine versus placebo. CDR3 reads: CASSAHYEQYF. The DNA reads as follows: TGTGCCAGCAGCGCCCACTACGAGCAGTACTTC.